This is a list of T cell receptor beta chains from one sample in a study of blood T cell repertoires in COVID-19. Assay: immunoSEQ multiplex PCR; the TCRdb copy retains only in-frame clones and omits some. The sample yields about 260,000 clones, approximately 88% seen once. Material: PBMCs or T cells enriched from blood (not recorded which). These receptors came from a woman between 35 and 50 years old with acute COVID-19. Both conserved end residues are trimmed from each CDR3.

v_call | cdr3_aa
TRBV11-2 | ASSARQGARTQY
TRBV10-1 | ASSESGSGTDTQY
TRBV19 | ASRSVESPGNTIY
TRBV6-2/TRBV6-3 | ASSSGGRGGETQY
TRBV6-5 | ASNRVAGNTIY
TRBV11-3 | ASSLADGTGQETQY
TRBV28 | ASSLDRGTSEQY
TRBV28 | ASSLGSGPQH
TRBV9 | ASTRSQLDNSPLH
TRBV12-3/TRBV12-4 | ASKLRDNEQF
TRBV7-2 | ASSLQDRWGNEQF
TRBV30 | ASGGAQPQH
TRBV6-8 | ASTKPLDRVLAGADTQY
TRBV6-5 | ASSYSTGQAAYEQY
TRBV19 | ASSQTNTGELF
TRBV4-3 | ASSQEIRRGGSHYGYT
TRBV5-1 | ASHLQGQGEAF
TRBV19 | ASSDGTGVLTEAF
TRBV27 | ASSAWSDEQF
TRBV12-3/TRBV12-4 | ASTLTGVETQY
TRBV28 | ASSSSAGASYEQY
TRBV14 | ASSRRLAGDTGELF
TRBV10-3 | ATRIAGDYNEQF
TRBV4-3 | ASSQDLGTGYGYT
TRBV3-1/TRBV3-2 | ASSQDRENTEAF
TRBV29-1 | SVADTDQPQH
TRBV6-5 | ASSYSGRAGNTIY
TRBV10-1 | ASSDRLAGHTDTQY
TRBV7-9 | ASSLEQGAAEAF